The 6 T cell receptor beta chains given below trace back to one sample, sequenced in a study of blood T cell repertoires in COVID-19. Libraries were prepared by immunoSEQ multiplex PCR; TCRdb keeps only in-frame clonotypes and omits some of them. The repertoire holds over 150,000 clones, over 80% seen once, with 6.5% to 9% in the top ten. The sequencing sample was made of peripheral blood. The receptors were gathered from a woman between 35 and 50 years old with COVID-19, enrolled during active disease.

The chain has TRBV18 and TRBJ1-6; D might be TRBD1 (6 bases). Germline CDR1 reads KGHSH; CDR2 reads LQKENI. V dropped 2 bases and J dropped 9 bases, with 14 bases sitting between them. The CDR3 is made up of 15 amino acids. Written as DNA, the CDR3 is TGTGCCAGCTCACCAGTTAAACAGGGTCTTTCACCCCTCCACTTT. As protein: CASSPVKQGLSPLHF.

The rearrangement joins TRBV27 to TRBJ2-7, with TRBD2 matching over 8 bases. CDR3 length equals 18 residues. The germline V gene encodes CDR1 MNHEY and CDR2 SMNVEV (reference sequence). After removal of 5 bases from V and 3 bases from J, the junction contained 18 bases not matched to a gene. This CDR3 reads CASSVPSGPGTSIYEQYF. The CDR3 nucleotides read TGTGCCAGCAGTGTCCCCTCCGGGCCAGGGACTAGTATCTACGAGCAGTACTTC.

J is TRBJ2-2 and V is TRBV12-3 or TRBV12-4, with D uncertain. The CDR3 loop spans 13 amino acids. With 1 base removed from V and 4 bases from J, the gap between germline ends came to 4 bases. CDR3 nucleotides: TGTGCCAGCAGTTTAGGTATCACCGGGGAGCTGTTTTTT. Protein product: CASSLGITGELFF.

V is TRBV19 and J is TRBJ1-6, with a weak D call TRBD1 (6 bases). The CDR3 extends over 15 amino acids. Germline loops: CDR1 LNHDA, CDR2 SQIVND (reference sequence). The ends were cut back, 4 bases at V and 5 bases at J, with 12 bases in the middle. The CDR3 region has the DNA TGTGCCAGTAGTAAACAGGGTGGGGATAATTCACCCCTCCACTTT. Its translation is CASSKQGGDNSPLHF.

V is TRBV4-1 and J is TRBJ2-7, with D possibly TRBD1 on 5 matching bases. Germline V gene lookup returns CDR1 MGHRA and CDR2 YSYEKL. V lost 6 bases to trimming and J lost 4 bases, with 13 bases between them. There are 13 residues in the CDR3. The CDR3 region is CASRLNTGYEQYF. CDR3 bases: TGCGCCAGCAGGCTCAATACAGGATACGAGCAGTACTTC.

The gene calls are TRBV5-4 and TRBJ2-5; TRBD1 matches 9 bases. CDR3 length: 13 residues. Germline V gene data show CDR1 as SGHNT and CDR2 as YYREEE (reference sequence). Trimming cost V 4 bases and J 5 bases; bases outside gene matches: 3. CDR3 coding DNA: TGTGCCAGCAGCGCCGGACAGGGGGAGACCCAGTACTTC. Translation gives CASSAGQGETQYF.